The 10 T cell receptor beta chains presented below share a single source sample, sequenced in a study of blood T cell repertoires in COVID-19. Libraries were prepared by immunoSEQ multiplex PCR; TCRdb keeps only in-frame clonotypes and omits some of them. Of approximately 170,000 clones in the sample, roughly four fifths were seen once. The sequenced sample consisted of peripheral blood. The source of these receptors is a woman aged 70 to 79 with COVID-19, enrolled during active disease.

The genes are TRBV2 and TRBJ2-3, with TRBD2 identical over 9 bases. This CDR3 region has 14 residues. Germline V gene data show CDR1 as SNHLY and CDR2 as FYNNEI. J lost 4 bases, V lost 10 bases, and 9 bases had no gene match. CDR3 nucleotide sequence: TGTGCCACCAGACTTAGCGGGAGCGCAGATACGCAGTATTTT. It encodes CATRLSGSADTQYF.

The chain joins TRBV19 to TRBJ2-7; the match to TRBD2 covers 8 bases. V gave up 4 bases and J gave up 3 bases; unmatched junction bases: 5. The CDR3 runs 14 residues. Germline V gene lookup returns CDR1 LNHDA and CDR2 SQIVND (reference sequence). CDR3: CASSTGLVSYEQYF. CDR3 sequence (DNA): TGTGCCAGTAGTACGGGACTAGTAAGCTACGAGCAGTACTTC.

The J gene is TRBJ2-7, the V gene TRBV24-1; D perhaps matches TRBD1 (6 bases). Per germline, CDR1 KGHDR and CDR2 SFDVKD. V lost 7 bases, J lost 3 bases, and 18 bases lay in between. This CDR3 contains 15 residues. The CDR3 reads CATSPTGREDYEQYF. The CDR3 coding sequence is TGTGCCACCAGCCCTACAGGGAGAGAGGACTACGAGCAGTACTTC.

CDR3 in DNA: TGTGCCTGGAGGGTGGGCCAGAACACTGAAGCTTTCTTT. It yields the protein CAWRVGQNTEAFF. The rearrangement links TRBV30 to TRBJ1-1, with D unclear. Per germline, CDR1 GTSNPN and CDR2 SVGIG (reference sequence). The V end was cut by 3 bases, the J end by 1 base, with 9 bases between. CDR3 length: 13 amino acids.

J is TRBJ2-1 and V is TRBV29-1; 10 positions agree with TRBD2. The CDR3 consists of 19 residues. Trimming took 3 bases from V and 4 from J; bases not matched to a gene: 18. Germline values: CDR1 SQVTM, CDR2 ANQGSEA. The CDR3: CSVDGRGLAEPGRYNEQFF. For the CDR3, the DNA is TGCAGCGTTGATGGGCGTGGACTAGCGGAACCGGGGAGATACAATGAGCAGTTCTTC.

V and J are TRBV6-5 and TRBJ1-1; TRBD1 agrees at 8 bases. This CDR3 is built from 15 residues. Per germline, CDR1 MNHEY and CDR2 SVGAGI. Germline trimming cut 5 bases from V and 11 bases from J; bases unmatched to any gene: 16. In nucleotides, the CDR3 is TGTGCCAGCAGTCCCTACCAGGGGGCAAACCCGGGGGCTTTCTTT. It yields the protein CASSPYQGANPGAFF.

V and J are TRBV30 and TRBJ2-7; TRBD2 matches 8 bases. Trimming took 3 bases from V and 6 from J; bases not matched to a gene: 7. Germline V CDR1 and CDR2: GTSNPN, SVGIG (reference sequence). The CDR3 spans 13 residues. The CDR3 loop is CAWRMRAGVEQYF. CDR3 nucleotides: TGTGCCTGGAGAATGAGAGCGGGGGTCGAGCAGTACTTC.

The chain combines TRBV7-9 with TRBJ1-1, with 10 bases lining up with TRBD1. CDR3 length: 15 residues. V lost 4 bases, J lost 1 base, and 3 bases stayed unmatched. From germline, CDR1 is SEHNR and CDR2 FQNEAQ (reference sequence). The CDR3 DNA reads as TGTGCCAGCAGCTCCCGACAGGGGGCGAACACTGAAGCTTTCTTT. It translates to CASSSRQGANTEAFF. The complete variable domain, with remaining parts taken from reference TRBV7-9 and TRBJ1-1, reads DTGVSQNPRHKITKRGQNVTFRCDPISEHNRLYWYRQTLGQGPEFLTYFQNEAQLEKSRLLSDRFSAERPKGSFSTLEIQRTEQGDSAMYLCASSSRQGANTEAFFGQGTRLTVV.

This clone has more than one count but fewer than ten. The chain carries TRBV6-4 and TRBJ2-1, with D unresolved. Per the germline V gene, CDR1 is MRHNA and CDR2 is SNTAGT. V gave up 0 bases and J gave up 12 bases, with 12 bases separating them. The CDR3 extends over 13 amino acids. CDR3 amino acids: CASSDSPQMAQFF. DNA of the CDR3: TGTGCCAGCAGTGACTCACCTCAAATGGCGCAGTTCTTC.

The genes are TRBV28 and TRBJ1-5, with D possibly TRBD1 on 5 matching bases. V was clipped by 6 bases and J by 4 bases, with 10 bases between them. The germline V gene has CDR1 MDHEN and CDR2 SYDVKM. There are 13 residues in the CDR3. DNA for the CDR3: TGTGCCAGCAGACCCCAGGGTAATCAGCCCCAGCATTTT. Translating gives CASRPQGNQPQHF.